This passage covers 21 T cell receptor beta chains from one sample sequenced in a study of cytomegalovirus exposure and HLA in healthy donors. Measured with immunoSEQ multiplex PCR; TCRdb has only the in-frame clones, and not every one. The table lists about 340,000 clones, 75% to 90% of them singletons. The sequenced sample was PBMCs. These receptors all come from a woman between 18 and 30 years old in good health and CMV-seronegative.

The gene calls are TRBV7-2 and TRBJ2-1; 9 bases agree with TRBD2. This CDR3 region has 14 residues. V was clipped by 3 bases and J by 5 bases; unmatched bases: 2. In germline, CDR1 is SGHTA, CDR2 FQGNSA. CDR3 sequence: CASSLASGDNEQFF. CDR3 nucleotides: TGTGCCAGCAGCTTGGCTAGCGGGGACAATGAGCAGTTCTTC.

This sequence joins TRBV6-5 and TRBJ2-1; maybe TRBD2 (6 bases). In germline, CDR1 is MNHEY, CDR2 SVGAGI. V was cut by 5 bases and J by 8 bases, with 16 bases left in between. This CDR3 region has 14 residues. The CDR3 is CASSGLLRSDEQFF. CDR3 DNA sequence: TGTGCCAGCAGTGGACTATTAAGGTCGGATGAGCAGTTCTTC.

As regards this clone: The junction departs from the called germline gene at one end, perhaps through a read error. The gene calls are TRBV10-3 and TRBJ2-1, with 7 bases matching TRBD2. Germline CDR1 ENHRY, CDR2 SYGVKD. CDR3 size: 11 residues. The CDR3, as DNA: TGTGCCATCAGTGGGGGGGAGGGCCAGGTCTTC. Amino acids: CAISGGEGQVF.

V gene TRBV5-6 combines with J gene TRBJ2-4, with a tentative D call TRBD2 (6 bases). CDR3 length: 16 amino acids. V lost 5 bases and J 2 bases, leaving 17 bases between the germline ends. CDR1 and CDR2 (germline): SGHDT, YYEEEE. For the CDR3, the DNA is TGTGCCAGCAGGGCGCCAGCGGGCCCGCCCAAAAACATTCAGTACTTC. Translation gives CASRAPAGPPKNIQYF.

The chain combines TRBV27 with TRBJ2-1, with 7 bases matching TRBD2. J lost 4 bases, V lost 2 bases, and 2 bases had no gene match. CDR3 length: 14 residues. Germline V gene sequence: CDR1 MNHEY, CDR2 SMNVEV (reference sequence). Written as DNA, the CDR3 is TGTGCCAGCAGTTTAGAGGGAGGGTACAATGAGCAGTTCTTC. Its protein product is CASSLEGGYNEQFF.

The rearrangement links TRBV9 to TRBJ2-1, with 9 bases matching TRBD2. Germline values: CDR1 SGDLS, CDR2 YYNGEE. CDR3 length: 16 amino acids. Unmatched junction bases numbered 7, after V lost 0 bases and J lost 6 bases. The CDR3: CASSVVRGLATNEQFF. As DNA, the CDR3 is TGTGCCAGCAGCGTAGTTCGGGGACTAGCCACCAATGAGCAGTTCTTC.

In DNA form, the CDR3 reads TGTGCCAGCAGGACTATCCGGGCCTCGAGTTATGGCTACACCTTC. Translating it yields CASRTIRASSYGYTF. The V call is TRBV6-6, the J call TRBJ1-2; no clear D gene. CDR1 MNHNY and CDR2 SVGAGI come from the germline V gene (reference sequence). The germline V and J ends were trimmed by 6 bases and 5 bases, with 19 bases remaining between them. CDR3 length: 15 residues.

This chain joins TRBV4-2 and TRBJ2-7; D is perhaps TRBD2 (6 bases). The ends were cut back, 0 bases at V and 2 bases at J, with 14 bases in the middle. The V gene's germline CDR1 is LGHNA and CDR2 YNFKEQ. The CDR3 is 16 amino acids. Here the CDR3 reads CASSQDLPAGTYEQYF. DNA for the CDR3: TGTGCCAGCAGCCAAGATCTTCCGGCGGGAACCTACGAGCAGTACTTC.

J is TRBJ1-1 and V is TRBV29-1, with no clear D. Germline lookup yields CDR1 SQVTM and CDR2 ANQGSEA. This CDR3 has 13 amino acids. V lost 7 bases and J 4 bases, leaving 16 bases between the germline ends. The CDR3 spells CSAIRVSATEAFF. The CDR3 DNA sequence: TGCAGCGCGATCCGGGTATCGGCCACTGAAGCTTTCTTT.

Comment on this clone: Relative to the germline gene, one junction end is altered; a read error may explain this. This chain uses TRBV6-1 with TRBJ1-1, with a weak D call TRBD1 (6 bases). This CDR3 region has 11 residues. Germline-derived CDR1 and CDR2 are MNHNS and SASEGT. The CDR3 protein is CASSEGTEAFF. CDR3 in DNA: TGTGCCAGCAGCGAAGGGACAGAAGCTTTCTTT.

The V call is TRBV2, the J call TRBJ1-5; 9 bases map to TRBD1. V lost 4 bases and J lost 1; bases outside the gene matches: 8. CDR1 is SNHLY, CDR2 FYNNEI, per germline. The CDR3 is 17 amino acids. The CDR3: CASSAGQGVDSNQPQHF. The CDR3 DNA is TGTGCCAGCAGTGCGGGACAGGGTGTTGACAGCAATCAGCCCCAGCATTTT.

The chain couples TRBV27 to TRBJ2-7; possible D gene TRBD2, 5 bases. CDR1 and CDR2 from the germline V gene are MNHEY and SMNVEV (reference sequence). The CDR3 totals 14 residues. Trimming removed 6 bases from V and 3 bases from J, with 15 bases in between. CDR3 sequence: CASRAWTEDYEQYF. The CDR3 nucleotides are TGTGCCAGCAGGGCGTGGACGGAGGACTACGAGCAGTACTTC.

The V and J genes are TRBV18 and TRBJ2-7; 7 positions match TRBD1. Germline CDR1 is KGHSH and CDR2 is LQKENI. The CDR3 is 14 amino acids. V dropped 2 bases and J dropped 3; count of bases not matched to a gene: 4. The CDR3 bases are TGTGCCAGCTCACCAGAGGGGGCGGACTACGAGCAGTACTTC. Its protein is CASSPEGADYEQYF.

The chain combines TRBV10-3 with TRBJ1-2; TRBD1 agrees at 7 bases. From germline, CDR1 is ENHRY and CDR2 SYGVKD. This CDR3 contains 18 residues. The J segment lost 2 bases and the V segment lost 0 bases, leaving 12 bases of the junction unmatched. DNA of the CDR3: TGTGCCATCAGTGAGTCGATCGGCCGAGGGACAGTCAACTATGGCTACACCTTC. Protein: CAISESIGRGTVNYGYTF.

J is TRBJ2-1 and V is TRBV6-5; 7 bases line up with TRBD2. CDR1 and CDR2 from the germline V gene are MNHEY and SVGAGI. The CDR3 contains 14 residues. V trimming: 2 bases; J trimming: 3 bases; junction bases outside the gene matches: 1. The CDR3 bases are TGTGCCAGCAGTTACGGGGGGGACTACAATGAGCAGTTCTTC. Its protein is CASSYGGDYNEQFF.

The chain's CDR3 is CARMYSGRGTDTQYF. The CDR3 coding sequence is TGTGCCAGAATGTATAGCGGGAGGGGCACAGATACGCAGTATTTT. The chain is built from TRBV6-5 and TRBJ2-3; the match to TRBD2 covers 11 bases. This CDR3 region has 15 residues. Germline CDR1 MNHEY, CDR2 SVGAGI. V trimming: 9 bases; J trimming: 1 base; junction bases outside the gene matches: 6.

This clone was seen a single time. The chain recombines TRBV7-2 with TRBJ2-5; D remains unclear. The CDR3 runs to 13 residues. V was clipped by 8 bases and J by 0 bases, with 10 bases between them. Germline values: CDR1 SGHTA, CDR2 FQGNSA. In DNA form, the CDR3 reads TGTGCCAGCGGCCCAGGCCACCAAGAGACCCAGTACTTC. Protein product: CASGPGHQETQYF. The full variable domain, its missing parts supplied by reference TRBV7-2 and TRBJ2-5, is GAGVSQSPSNKVTEKGKDVELRCDPISGHTALYWYRQSLGQGLEFLIYFQGNSAPDKSGLPSDRFSAERTGGSVSTLTIQRTQQEDSAVYLCASGPGHQETQYFGPGTRLLVL.

V is TRBV28 and J is TRBJ2-1; tentatively, D is TRBD2 (7 bases). The germline V gene encodes CDR1 MDHEN and CDR2 SYDVKM. V gave up 4 bases and J gave up 7 bases, with 23 bases separating them. The CDR3 is 17 amino acids. The CDR3 bases are TGTGCCAGCAGTTCCCCCCCTCGGGGAGGGGGAGGTAATGAGCAGTTCTTC. It specifies CASSSPPRGGGGNEQFF. The full variable domain, completed using reference TRBV28 and TRBJ2-1, is DVKVTQSSRYLVKRTGEKVFLECVQDMDHENMFWYRQDPGLGLRLIYFSYDVKMKEKGDIPEGYSVSREKKERFSLILESASTNQTSMYLCASSSPPRGGGGNEQFFGPGTRLTVL.

The chain employs TRBV30 and TRBJ2-5; weak D call: TRBD2 (6 bases). Germline assignment: CDR1 GTSNPN and CDR2 SVGIG (reference sequence). CDR3 size: 16 residues. The ends were cut back, 0 bases at V and 1 base at J, with 15 bases in the middle. The CDR3 DNA follows: TGTGCCTGGAGTGTAGGGCCTAGCGTGTCCCAAGAGACCCAGTACTTC. The encoded protein is CAWSVGPSVSQETQYF.

The chain links TRBV28 to TRBJ1-1; no reliable D call. The V and J ends lost 2 bases and 0 bases respectively, with 4 bases between them. CDR1 is MDHEN, CDR2 SYDVKM, per germline. CDR3 length equals 13 residues. CDR3: CASSLPLNTEAFF. The CDR3 DNA reads TGTGCCAGCAGTTTACCCTTGAACACTGAAGCTTTCTTT.

The chain links TRBV7-9 to TRBJ2-7, with 11 bases that match TRBD2. The V and J ends lost 1 base and 2 bases, in that order; junction bases with no gene match: 4. Looked up from germline, CDR1 is SEHNR and CDR2 is FQNEAQ (reference sequence). The CDR3 is made up of 16 amino acids. The CDR3 sequence is CASSLDATSGTYEQYF. CDR3 bases: TGTGCCAGCAGCTTAGACGCGACTAGCGGGACCTACGAGCAGTACTTC.